A single T cell receptor (beta chain) is shown here with its context. The source of the sample is a study of vaccination and CD4 T cells after COVID-19. Study-level information: Investigators drew the post-COVID samples a median roughly 96 days after diagnosis, with a range of 35 to 161.

TCRdb re-derived calls from the PCR reads in MiXCR, one entry per CDR3 protein. Altogether about 31,000 distinct CDR3 sequences are present, approximately 49% being singletons, with the ten largest covering about 5.3%. This CDR3 region has 16 residues. V shed 3 bases, J shed 2 bases, and the junction held 9 bases outside the gene matches. Looked up from germline, CDR1 is SGHVS and CDR2 is FQNEAQ. As for time point: late sampling 161 to 241 days after vaccination in three convalescent patients. The TCR was taken from a human donor who had recovered from COVID-19. The chain has TRBV7-8 and TRBJ2-5; 7 bases map to TRBD2. The specimen was CD4+ T cells from blood, collected about 7 months after SARS-CoV-2 vaccination. Here the CDR3 DNA reads TGTGCCAGCAGCTTGAGGCGGGGGTTTTGGCAAGAGACCCAGTACTTC. Translating it yields CASSLRRGFWQETQYF.